These 32 T cell receptor beta chains share one sample of origin, sequenced in a study of T cells after yellow fever vaccination. TCRdb re-analysed the 5' RACE reads in MiXCR, keeping a single row per CDR3 protein. The table includes 170,000 or so distinct CDR3 sequences, approximately 6% detected once. The specimen was CD4+ T cells sorted from PBMCs, collected on the day of the first yellow fever vaccination. These receptors were taken from a man aged 18 to 29 who received the YFV17D yellow fever vaccine.

The sample holds a few counts of this clonotype. The V gene is TRBV5-1, the J gene TRBJ1-1; D may be TRBD1 (6 bases). Between the trimmed V and J ends, which lost 2 bases and 1 base, there was a span of 18 bases. The germline gives CDR1 SGHRS, CDR2 YFSETQ. The CDR3 is made up of 17 amino acids. The CDR3 nucleotides are TGCGCCAGCAGCTTTTTGCTAAAACAGGGAACGAACACTGAAGCTTTCTTT. Protein product: CASSFLLKQGTNTEAFF.

The rearrangement links TRBV6-2 or TRBV6-3 to TRBJ2-1; D call uncertain. Trimming took off 1 base at V and 4 bases at J, with 5 bases between the two ends. Germline-derived CDR1 and CDR2 are MNHEY and SVGEGT. The CDR3 sequence is 13 residues long. CDR3 residues: CASSYFSYNEQFF. CDR3 bases: TGTGCCAGCAGTTACTTCAGTTACAATGAGCAGTTCTTC.

In this sample, this clonotype turned up a few times. The rearrangement joins TRBV19 to TRBJ2-1; D is ambiguous. The CDR3 sequence is 15 residues long. V lost 3 bases to trimming and J lost 6 bases, with 15 bases between them. The germline V gene has CDR1 LNHDA and CDR2 SQIVND (reference sequence). This CDR3 is CASSMWRQDLNEQFF. In DNA, the CDR3 is TGTGCCAGTAGTATGTGGCGGCAGGACCTCAATGAGCAGTTCTTC.

V and J are TRBV12-3 or TRBV12-4 and TRBJ2-1; 12 nucleotides agree with TRBD2. The ends lost 3 bases at V and 5 bases at J; junction bases unmatched: 17. This CDR3 spans 20 amino acids. CDR3 in DNA: TGTGCCAGCAGTTTCCGCCCTGGGAGAAAACTAGCGGGGGGCCACAATGAGCAGTTCTTC. Its translation: CASSFRPGRKLAGGHNEQFF.

This clonotype turned up a few times. The chain carries TRBV12-3 or TRBV12-4 and TRBJ1-5; the D gene is possibly TRBD1 (6 bases). V shed 4 bases and J shed 0 bases, with 19 bases lying between them. The CDR3 contains 18 residues. DNA of the CDR3: TGTGCCAGCAGTTCAGGGCCAGGGGTGGGGTATAGCAATCAGCCCCAGCATTTT. This encodes CASSSGPGVGYSNQPQHF.

This clonotype was seen at least ten times. V is TRBV12-3 or TRBV12-4 and J is TRBJ1-3; D is undetermined. V was clipped by 2 bases and J by 3 bases, with 8 bases between them. The CDR3 covers 14 residues. The chain's CDR3 is CASSLPLFGNTIYF. DNA of the CDR3: TGTGCCAGCAGTTTACCTCTATTTGGAAACACCATATATTTT.

This clonotype was recorded at least ten times. The chain uses TRBV7-2 and TRBJ2-2, with 7 nucleotides matching TRBD2. Germline assignment: CDR1 SGHTA and CDR2 FQGNSA. Trimming took 3 bases from V and 2 from J; bases not matched to a gene: 3. CDR3 length equals 15 residues. CDR3 loop: CASSFASGNTGELFF. Written as DNA, the CDR3 is TGTGCCAGCAGCTTTGCTAGCGGAAACACCGGGGAGCTGTTTTTT.

This clonotype appeared a few times. The rearrangement joins TRBV7-2 to TRBJ2-7; 8 nucleotides match TRBD2. The CDR3 contains 13 residues. The ends lost 5 bases at V and 6 bases at J; junction bases unmatched: 6. Germline V gene sequence: CDR1 SGHTA, CDR2 FQGNSA. CDR3 amino acids: CASSLLAGGEQYV. The CDR3 DNA reads TGTGCCAGCAGCCTCCTAGCGGGTGGCGAGCAGTACGTC.

As DNA, the CDR3 is TGTGCCAGCAGTTTCCGTGAAGGTACTGAAGCTTTCTTT. This sequence encodes CASSFREGTEAFF. This chain joins TRBV12-3 or TRBV12-4 and TRBJ1-1; D is unresolved. V was shortened by 3 bases and J by 5 bases, with 10 bases between the two germline ends. This CDR3 is 13 amino acids long.

There are many counts of this clonotype. This sequence joins TRBV2 and TRBJ2-1; D is uncertain. V was shortened by 4 bases and J by 4 bases, with 11 bases between the two germline ends. CDR1 and CDR2 from the germline V gene are SNHLY and FYNNEI. The length of the CDR3 is 14 residues. The CDR3 DNA reads as TGTGCCAGCAGTGTCCTGGACGGGTACAATGAGCAGTTCTTC. Residues: CASSVLDGYNEQFF. Together with reference TRBV2 and TRBJ2-1, the CDR3 gives the full variable domain: EPEVTQTPSHQVTQMGQEVILRCVPISNHLYFYWYRQILGQKVEFLVSFYNNEISEKSEIFDDQFSVERPDGSNFTLKIRSTKLEDSAMYFCASSVLDGYNEQFFGPGTRLTVL.

The chain combines TRBV6-1 with TRBJ1-5; a weak D match, TRBD1 (5 bases). The CDR3 is made up of 14 amino acids. The germline V gene encodes CDR1 MNHNS and CDR2 SASEGT. V dropped 3 bases and J dropped 5 bases, with 11 bases sitting between them. The CDR3 region is CASSEGGRDQPQHF. DNA for the CDR3: TGTGCCAGCAGTGAGGGGGGGAGAGATCAGCCCCAGCATTTT.

The table lists this clonotype with many counts. The rearrangement links TRBV11-2 to TRBJ2-5, with a weak D call TRBD1 (6 bases). V lost 2 bases and J 3 bases, leaving 10 bases between the germline ends. The germline CDR1 and CDR2 sequences are SGHAT and FQNNGV. The CDR3 covers 14 residues. The CDR3 sequence: CASSLSGVEETQYF. Here the CDR3 DNA reads TGTGCCAGCAGCTTATCAGGGGTTGAAGAGACCCAGTACTTC.

The chain is built from TRBV5-1 and TRBJ2-3; unclear D gene. The V and J ends lost 0 bases and 8 bases respectively, with 16 bases between them. The V gene's germline CDR1 is SGHRS and CDR2 YFSETQ. This CDR3 is built from 15 residues. This CDR3 reads CASSLEAPPSGTQYF. CDR3 bases: TGCGCCAGCAGCTTGGAGGCGCCTCCGTCAGGTACGCAGTATTTT.

This clonotype showed up just a few times. The chain joins TRBV18 to TRBJ2-7, with D possibly being TRBD1 or TRBD2 (5 bases each). The germline V and J ends were trimmed by 3 bases and 6 bases, with 12 bases remaining between them. The germline CDR1 and CDR2 sequences are KGHSH and LQKENI. This CDR3 contains 13 residues. The DNA of the CDR3 is TGTGCCAGCTCACCCCTCTCTGGGACCGAGCAGTACGTC. It is translated as CASSPLSGTEQYV.

This clonotype was counted at least ten times. The chain is built from TRBV7-9 and TRBJ2-7; 8 nucleotides match TRBD2. V was pared by 1 base and J by 1 base, with 0 bases of the junction left unmatched. This CDR3 has 14 residues. Germline-derived CDR1 and CDR2 are SEHNR and FQNEAQ (reference sequence). CDR3 region: CASSLGGGSYEQYF. As DNA, the CDR3 is TGTGCCAGCAGCTTAGGCGGGGGGTCCTACGAGCAGTACTTC.

This clonotype showed up just a few times. The chain links TRBV12-3 or TRBV12-4 to TRBJ2-7, with D perhaps matching TRBD2 (5 bases). Trimming cost V 5 bases and J 0 bases, with 14 bases left between them. This CDR3 has 15 residues. Here the CDR3 DNA reads TGTGCCAGCAGTCCCCCTGGACTCCACTCCTACGAGCAGTACTTC. Protein: CASSPPGLHSYEQYF.

This clonotype occurred many times. The V call is TRBV6-1, the J call TRBJ2-3, with D perhaps TRBD2 (6 bases). Deletions cut 4 bases from V and 4 bases from J, with 18 bases between. Germline V gene data show CDR1 as MNHNS and CDR2 as SASEGT. The CDR3 consists of 16 residues. The DNA of the CDR3 is TGTGCCAGCAGTGGGGCTGGGACGGGAGAGGCAGATACGCAGTATTTT. Protein product: CASSGAGTGEADTQYF.

The chain employs TRBV12-3 or TRBV12-4 and TRBJ1-5, with 8 bases lining up with TRBD1. V trimming: 10 bases; J trimming: 0 bases; junction bases outside the gene matches: 14. CDR3 length: 17 residues. This CDR3 reads CAIDGTGPRYSNQPQHF. Written as DNA, the CDR3 is TGTGCCATTGACGGGACAGGACCTCGATATAGCAATCAGCCCCAGCATTTT.

This clonotype has at least ten counts. The chain employs TRBV3-1 and TRBJ2-2; TRBD2 agrees at 14 bases. This CDR3 spans 19 amino acids. J was trimmed by 1 base and V by 2 bases; bases with no gene match: 6. Germline V gives CDR1 LGHDT, CDR2 YNNKEL (reference sequence). CDR3 DNA sequence: TGTGCCAGCAGCCAACTAGGGACTAGCGGGGGCCTGAACACCGGGGAGCTGTTTTTT. This sequence encodes CASSQLGTSGGLNTGELFF.

This clonotype occurred many times. The CDR3 nucleotides read TGTGCCAGCAGCCAAGATATCGGGACTCGCCGGGCCGAGCAGTACTTC. Translating it yields CASSQDIGTRRAEQYF. This chain links TRBV3-1 with TRBJ2-7; possible D gene TRBD2, 6 bases. The CDR3 totals 16 residues. Trimming took off 0 bases at V and 6 bases at J, with 18 bases between the two ends. The germline CDR1 and CDR2 sequences are LGHDT and YNNKEL (reference sequence).

The CDR3 region is CASSLGQEGPLLYEQYV. As DNA, the CDR3 is TGTGCCAGCAGCTTAGGCCAGGAGGGGCCGCTACTCTACGAGCAGTACGTC. The rearrangement joins TRBV7-8 to TRBJ2-7; maybe TRBD2 (6 bases). Trimming took off 1 base at V and 3 bases at J, with 19 bases between the two ends. Per the germline V gene, CDR1 is SGHVS and CDR2 is FQNEAQ. This CDR3 region has 17 residues.

The chain combines TRBV29-1 with TRBJ2-5; the match to TRBD1 covers 9 bases. The CDR3 sequence is 13 residues long. Germline V gene data show CDR1 as SQVTM and CDR2 as ANQGSEA. Losses at the gene ends were 7 bases for V and 2 bases for J; bases not matched to a gene: 5. CDR3: CSAAGTGQETQYF. CDR3 coding DNA: TGCAGCGCGGCCGGGACAGGGCAAGAGACCCAGTACTTC.

Only a few counts were recorded for this clonotype. The chain is built from TRBV7-6 and TRBJ2-2; D remains unclear. There are 13 residues in the CDR3. V gave up 8 bases and J gave up 1 base, with 8 bases separating them. CDR1 is SGHVS, CDR2 FNYEAQ, per germline. The CDR3 DNA follows: TGTGCCAGCCAGTACGGGAACACCGGGGAGCTGTTTTTT. Translated: CASQYGNTGELFF. Combining the CDR3 with reference TRBV7-6 and TRBJ2-2 gives the whole variable domain GAGVSQSPRYKVTKRGQDVALRCDPISGHVSLYWYRQALGQGPEFLTYFNYEAQQDKSGLPNDRFSAERPEGSISTLTIQRTEQRDSAMYRCASQYGNTGELFFGEGSRLTVL.

This chain uses TRBV7-2 with TRBJ2-7; 7 bases are shared with TRBD1. Germline V lookup: CDR1 SGHTA, CDR2 FQGNSA. The CDR3 covers 15 residues. V lost 6 bases to trimming and J lost 3 bases; unmatched junction nucleotides: 11. In DNA, the CDR3 is TGTGCCAGCAGTCTAAGCGGACAGGCAGACTACGAGCAGTACTTC. It is translated as CASSLSGQADYEQYF.

This clonotype showed up many times. The chain has TRBV27 and TRBJ2-5, with TRBD2 as a possible D gene (6 bases). The V and J ends lost 3 bases and 5 bases respectively, with 19 bases between them. The V gene's germline CDR1 is MNHEY and CDR2 SMNVEV (reference sequence). CDR3 length: 16 residues. CDR3 loop: CASSFAGTTKTETQYF. In DNA form, the CDR3 reads TGTGCCAGCAGTTTCGCGGGGACGACCAAAACGGAGACCCAGTACTTC.

This clonotype was counted a few times. The chain is built from TRBV29-1 and TRBJ2-7; weak D call: TRBD1 (7 bases). There are 16 residues in the CDR3. Per the germline V gene, CDR1 is SQVTM and CDR2 is ANQGSEA. Trimming pared 1 base from V and 2 bases from J, leaving 18 bases between. CDR3 protein: CSVEGVARGVTYEQYF. CDR3 coding DNA: TGCAGCGTTGAAGGGGTCGCCAGGGGGGTGACCTACGAGCAGTACTTC.

CDR3: CASSPERRTYNEQFF. As DNA, the CDR3 is TGTGCCAGCAGCCCAGAACGACGTACTTACAATGAGCAGTTCTTC. The genes are TRBV7-2 and TRBJ2-1; D is ambiguous. There are 15 residues in the CDR3. CDR1 and CDR2 from the germline V gene are SGHTA and FQGNSA. The ends were cut back, 5 bases at V and 4 bases at J, with 15 bases in the middle.

This clonotype was picked up many times. The CDR3 here is CASSQDASGRSSYNEQFF. Here the CDR3 DNA reads TGCGCCAGCAGCCAAGATGCTAGCGGGAGGAGCTCCTACAATGAGCAGTTCTTC. The chain is built from TRBV4-1 and TRBJ2-1, with 11 bases identical to TRBD2. CDR1 MGHRA and CDR2 YSYEKL come from the germline V gene. This CDR3 spans 18 amino acids. After removal of 0 bases from V and 0 bases from J, the junction contained 4 bases not matched to a gene.

This clonotype was recorded at least ten times. This chain links TRBV29-1 with TRBJ2-7; perhaps D is TRBD1 or TRBD2 (5 bases each). Trimming took 8 bases from V and 0 from J, leaving 23 bases between them. Germline CDR1 SQVTM, CDR2 ANQGSEA. CDR3 length: 16 amino acids. In nucleotides, the CDR3 is TGCAGCCCCGGGACCAGCGGATCAGAGCGCTCCTACGAGCAGTACGTC. Protein sequence: CSPGTSGSERSYEQYV.

This clonotype was recorded a few times. This rearrangement joins TRBV7-9 to TRBJ2-7; D is perhaps TRBD1 (6 bases). This CDR3 spans 13 amino acids. Trimming left V 2 bases short and J 6 bases short, with 11 bases between. CDR1 is SEHNR, CDR2 FQNEAQ, per germline (reference sequence). The CDR3 sequence is CASSLRIGGEQYV. The CDR3 nucleotides are TGTGCCAGCAGCTTACGAATAGGGGGCGAGCAGTACGTC.

This chain joins TRBV7-9 and TRBJ2-7; 8 positions match TRBD1. The junction had 6 bases not matched to a gene; V was cut back by 4 bases and J by 4 bases. This CDR3 comprises 14 residues. Per germline, CDR1 SEHNR and CDR2 FQNEAQ (reference sequence). CDR3 region: CASSWTTGEYEQYF. CDR3 DNA sequence: TGTGCCAGCAGCTGGACGACAGGGGAGTACGAGCAGTACTTC.

This clonotype was counted at least ten times. The CDR3 spells CASSSLSGGAGETQYF. The DNA of the CDR3 is TGTGCCAGCAGCTCCCTCAGCGGGGGGGCGGGAGAGACCCAGTACTTC. The chain employs TRBV11-2 and TRBJ2-5; 10 bases align to TRBD2. J was trimmed by 4 bases and V by 4 bases; bases with no gene match: 9. This CDR3 is built from 16 residues. The germline gives CDR1 SGHAT, CDR2 FQNNGV.